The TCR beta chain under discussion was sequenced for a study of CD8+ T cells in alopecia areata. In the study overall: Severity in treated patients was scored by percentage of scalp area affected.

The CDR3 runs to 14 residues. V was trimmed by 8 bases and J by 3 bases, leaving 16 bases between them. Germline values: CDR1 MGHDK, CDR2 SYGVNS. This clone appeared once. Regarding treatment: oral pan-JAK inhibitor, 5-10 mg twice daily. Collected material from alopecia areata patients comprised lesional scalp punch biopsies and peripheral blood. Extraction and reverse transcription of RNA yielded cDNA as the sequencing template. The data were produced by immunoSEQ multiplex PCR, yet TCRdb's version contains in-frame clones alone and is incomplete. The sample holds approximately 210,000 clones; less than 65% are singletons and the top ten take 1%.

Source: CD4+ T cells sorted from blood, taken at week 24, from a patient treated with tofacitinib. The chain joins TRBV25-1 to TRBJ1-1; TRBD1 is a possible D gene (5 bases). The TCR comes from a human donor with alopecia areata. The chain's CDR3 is CASLQSGWHTEAFF. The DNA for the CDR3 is TGTGCCAGCTTGCAATCAGGGTGGCACACTGAAGCTTTCTTT. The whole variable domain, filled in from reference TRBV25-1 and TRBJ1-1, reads EADIYQTPRYLVIGTGKKITLECSQTMGHDKMYWYQQDPGMELHLIHYSYGVNSTEKGDLSSESTVSRIRTEHFPLTLESARPSHTSQYLCASLQSGWHTEAFFGQGTRLTVV.